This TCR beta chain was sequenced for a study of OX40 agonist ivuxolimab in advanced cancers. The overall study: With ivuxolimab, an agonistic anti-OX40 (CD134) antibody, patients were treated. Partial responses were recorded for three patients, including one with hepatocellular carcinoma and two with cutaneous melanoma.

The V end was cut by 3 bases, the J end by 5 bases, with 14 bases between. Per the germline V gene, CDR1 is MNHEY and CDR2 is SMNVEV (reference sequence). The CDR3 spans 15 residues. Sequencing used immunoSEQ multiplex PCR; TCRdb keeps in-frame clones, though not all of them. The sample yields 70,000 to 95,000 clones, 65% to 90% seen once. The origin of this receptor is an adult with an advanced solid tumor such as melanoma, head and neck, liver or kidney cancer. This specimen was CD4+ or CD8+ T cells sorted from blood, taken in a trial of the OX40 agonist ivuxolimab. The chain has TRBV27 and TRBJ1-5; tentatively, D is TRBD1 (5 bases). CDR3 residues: CASSLPQGFDQPQHF. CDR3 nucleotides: TGTGCCAGCAGTTTGCCGCAGGGATTTGATCAGCCCCAGCATTTT.